Presented here are 28 T cell receptor beta chains from one specimen sequenced in a study of early T cells in non-severe SARS-CoV-2 infection. TCRdb reanalysed the 5' RACE reads using MiXCR and keeps one entry per CDR3 protein. The table shows tens of thousands of distinct CDR3 sequences, with roughly 12% occurring only once. This specimen was whole blood, taken at baseline. Source of these receptors: an adult who was a healthcare worker with PCR-confirmed SARS-CoV-2 infection or an uninfected control (not recorded which).

There are many counts of this clonotype. V is TRBV18 and J is TRBJ1-2; the D is unclear. Germline CDR1 KGHSH, CDR2 LQKENI. With 2 bases removed from V and 0 bases from J, the gap between germline ends came to 10 bases. There are 15 residues in the CDR3. CDR3 in DNA: TGTGCCAGCTCACCAATACAGCTAACTAACTATGGCTACACCTTC. Protein sequence: CASSPIQLTNYGYTF.

This clonotype was counted between two and nine times. This chain joins TRBV29-1 and TRBJ2-5; no clear D. Germline V gene lookup returns CDR1 SQVTM and CDR2 ANQGSEA. The ends were cut back, 3 bases at V and 5 bases at J, with 22 bases in the middle. This CDR3 comprises 16 residues. The CDR3 coding sequence is TGCAGCGTTGAGGGCACTCACCCAGTGAGGATGGAGACCCAGTACTTC. Amino acids: CSVEGTHPVRMETQYF.

This clonotype was detected only a few times. The chain couples TRBV29-1 to TRBJ1-2; D gene uncertain. The CDR3 is made up of 14 amino acids. Germline loops: CDR1 SQVTM, CDR2 ANQGSEA. Trimming removed 6 bases from V and 8 bases from J, with 22 bases in between. The CDR3 region is CSVAPMSGASGYTF. CDR3 DNA sequence: TGCAGCGTCGCCCCAATGTCAGGAGCCTCGGGCTACACCTTC.

V gene TRBV28 combines with J gene TRBJ2-7; 8 bases align to TRBD1. After removal of 2 bases from V and 6 bases from J, the junction contained 6 bases not matched to a gene. Germline V gene sequence: CDR1 MDHEN, CDR2 SYDVKM. CDR3 size: 14 residues. The CDR3 loop is CASSLPDRVSEQYF. Written as DNA, the CDR3 is TGTGCCAGCAGTTTACCGGACAGGGTCAGCGAGCAGTACTTC.

This clonotype showed up just a few times. The genes are TRBV7-8 and TRBJ2-1; D tentatively fits TRBD1 or TRBD2 (5 bases each). CDR1 and CDR2 from the germline V gene are SGHVS and FQNEAQ. V gave up 3 bases and J gave up 4 bases, with 13 bases separating them. CDR3 length: 15 amino acids. CDR3 in amino acids: CASSFGTIGYNEQFF. In DNA, the CDR3 is TGTGCCAGCAGCTTTGGGACGATTGGGTACAATGAGCAGTTCTTC.

The CDR3 sequence: CASREAIQETQYF. The CDR3 DNA reads as TGTGCCAGCCGGGAGGCCATACAAGAGACCCAGTACTTC. V is TRBV7-2 and J is TRBJ2-5, with 7 bases matching TRBD2. The CDR3 length is 13 residues. Germline values: CDR1 SGHTA, CDR2 FQGNSA. J was trimmed by 2 bases and V by 8 bases; bases with no gene match: 5.

This clonotype was counted between two and nine times. The genes are TRBV27 and TRBJ2-1; D possibly corresponds to TRBD1 (6 bases). Germline-derived CDR1 and CDR2 are MNHEY and SMNVEV (reference sequence). This CDR3 has 12 residues. V dropped 4 bases and J dropped 6 bases, with 7 bases sitting between them. CDR3 residues: CASSWGRNEQFF. In nucleotides, the CDR3 is TGTGCCAGCAGTTGGGGGCGCAATGAGCAGTTCTTC.

The chain combines TRBV30 with TRBJ2-2, with D possibly being TRBD1 (5 bases). With 4 bases removed from V and 0 bases from J, the gap between germline ends came to 9 bases. Germline CDR1 reads GTSNPN; CDR2 reads SVGIG (reference sequence). This CDR3 has 14 amino acids. Here the CDR3 reads CAWTRTPNTGELFF. The CDR3 DNA sequence: TGTGCCTGGACTAGGACACCGAACACCGGGGAGCTGTTTTTT.

The chain recombines TRBV12-3 or TRBV12-4 with TRBJ2-3; D is possibly TRBD1 (5 bases). The CDR3 spans 13 residues. The CDR3 DNA sequence: TGTGCAGCGACGGCAGGGAGCACAGATACGCAGTATTTT. Its translation is CAATAGSTDTQYF.

The table lists this clonotype with a few counts. The chain carries TRBV5-5 and TRBJ1-5; no reliable D call. Germline lookup yields CDR1 SGHKS and CDR2 YYEKEE (reference sequence). Between the trimmed V and J ends, which lost 5 bases and 5 bases, there was a span of 14 bases. There are 14 residues in the CDR3. CDR3 protein: CASSRALMDQPQHF. CDR3 nucleotide sequence: TGTGCCAGCAGTCGGGCCTTAATGGATCAGCCCCAGCATTTT.

This sequence joins TRBV6-5 and TRBJ1-3; possible D gene TRBD1, 6 bases. The germline V gene has CDR1 MNHEY and CDR2 SVGAGI. V lost 0 bases to trimming and J lost 8 bases, with 14 bases between them. CDR3 length equals 15 residues. In DNA, the CDR3 is TGTGCCAGCAGTTACTCTCCTTCACCAGGGGACACCATATATTTT. It codes for CASSYSPSPGDTIYF.

Only a few counts were recorded for this clonotype. The junction and the germline gene differ at one end; a read error may be behind it. The J gene is TRBJ2-1, the V gene TRBV19, with TRBD2 as a possible D gene (5 bases). This CDR3 has 15 residues. From germline, CDR1 is LNHDA and CDR2 SQIVND (reference sequence). CDR3 in amino acids: CASSIAGVRGSSVLF. The CDR3 DNA reads as TGTGCCAGTAGTATAGCTGGGGTTCGAGGGAGCAGTGTACTCTTC.

The chain employs TRBV28 and TRBJ2-5; D not resolved. Germline loops: CDR1 MDHEN, CDR2 SYDVKM. The CDR3 sequence is 12 residues long. V was trimmed by 6 bases and J by 5 bases, leaving 10 bases between them. The CDR3 DNA sequence: TGTGCCAGCAGGTCCTACGCGGAGACCCAGTACTTC. Translation: CASRSYAETQYF.

This clonotype was seen a handful of times. The V gene is TRBV18, the J gene TRBJ1-6; a possible D gene is TRBD1 (5 bases). The length of the CDR3 is 14 residues. Germline V gives CDR1 KGHSH, CDR2 LQKENI. V was shortened by 2 bases and J by 9 bases, with 11 bases between the two germline ends. In DNA form, the CDR3 reads TGTGCCAGCTCACCAGGAGGGGCTGGTTCACCCCTCCACTTT. It yields the protein CASSPGGAGSPLHF.

The V call is TRBV28, the J call TRBJ2-4, with no clear D. The CDR3 consists of 15 residues. Germline V CDR1 and CDR2: MDHEN, SYDVKM. V lost 4 bases and J 7 bases, leaving 17 bases between the germline ends. CDR3 sequence (DNA): TGTGCCAGCAGTTACGGCGGTAGCTTTGGGAACATTCAGTACTTC. Protein: CASSYGGSFGNIQYF.

The rearrangement uses TRBV24-1 and TRBJ2-3; 7 bases align to TRBD1. Trimming at V came to 7 bases and at J to 4 bases, leaving 4 bases not matched to a gene. Germline V lookup: CDR1 KGHDR, CDR2 SFDVKD. The CDR3 is made up of 13 amino acids. The CDR3 here is CATSPQGSDTQYF. The DNA of the CDR3 is TGTGCCACCAGCCCACAGGGGTCAGATACGCAGTATTTT.

The chain uses TRBV27 and TRBJ2-1, with 7 bases matching TRBD1. Germline assignment: CDR1 MNHEY and CDR2 SMNVEV (reference sequence). The J segment lost 3 bases and the V segment lost 6 bases, leaving 14 bases of the junction unmatched. CDR3 length: 17 amino acids. The CDR3 nucleotides read TGTGCCAGCAGAACTCACAGGGGAAGGGCCCTCTACAATGAGCAGTTCTTC. Amino acid sequence: CASRTHRGRALYNEQFF.

There are many counts of this clonotype. This chain uses TRBV7-6 with TRBJ2-7, with unresolved D. This CDR3 has 14 residues. Per the germline V gene, CDR1 is SGHVS and CDR2 is FNYEAQ. V was trimmed by 1 base and J by 0 bases, leaving 7 bases between them. The CDR3 DNA sequence: TGTGCCAGCAGCTTAGAGCCCAGCTCCTACGAGCAGTACTTC. Translation: CASSLEPSSYEQYF.

In this sample, this clonotype is medium-sized. The J gene is TRBJ2-3, the V gene TRBV20-1, with a possible D match to TRBD1 (6 bases). Germline V CDR1 and CDR2: DFQATT, SNEGSKA (reference sequence). The CDR3 is made up of 14 amino acids. In nucleotides, the CDR3 is TGCGCCCTGGGGGCCGTCATCCACACAGATACGCAGTATTTT. Encoded protein: CALGAVIHTDTQYF.

This clonotype occurred many times. The rearrangement links TRBV2 to TRBJ2-7, with D perhaps matching TRBD1 or TRBD2 (6 bases each). Germline CDR1 reads SNHLY; CDR2 reads FYNNEI. The CDR3 covers 15 residues. With 7 bases removed from V and 5 bases from J, the gap between germline ends came to 21 bases. CDR3 loop: CASILGEGGMDEQYF. The CDR3 DNA follows: TGTGCCAGCATCCTCGGAGAGGGGGGTATGGACGAGCAGTACTTC.

This clonotype was recorded a few times. The chain joins TRBV28 to TRBJ2-1; a weak D match, TRBD1 (5 bases). Trimming removed 5 bases from V and 0 bases from J, with 20 bases in between. Germline lookup yields CDR1 MDHEN and CDR2 SYDVKM. The CDR3 has 18 residues. The CDR3 nucleotides read TGTGCCAGCAGTACCCTTTGGGGCAAACAGAGCTCCTACAATGAGCAGTTCTTC. Its protein product is CASSTLWGKQSSYNEQFF.

This clonotype was recorded many times. The chain recombines TRBV7-9 with TRBJ2-7, with 8 bases lining up with TRBD2. The CDR3 is 13 residues long. V shed 4 bases, J shed 3 bases, and the junction held 2 bases outside the gene matches. Germline-derived CDR1 and CDR2 are SEHNR and FQNEAQ (reference sequence). The CDR3 nucleotides are TGTGCCAGCAGCTCCAGCGGGAGCTACGAGCAGTACTTC. This codes for CASSSSGSYEQYF.

This clonotype was counted only a few times. The chain carries TRBV19 and TRBJ1-4; no clear D gene. V lost 5 bases, J lost 7 bases, and 14 bases lay in between. CDR3 length equals 14 residues. The germline V gene has CDR1 LNHDA and CDR2 SQIVND (reference sequence). The CDR3 here is CASSPRHSSEKLFF. The CDR3 DNA reads TGTGCCAGTAGTCCACGACATTCGAGTGAAAAACTGTTTTTT.

This clonotype was picked up many times. The rearrangement joins TRBV7-8 to TRBJ2-2; TRBD1 or TRBD2 may be the D gene (6 bases each). The CDR3 covers 15 residues. Trimming left V 5 bases short and J 4 bases short, with 14 bases between. CDR1 is SGHVS, CDR2 FQNEAQ, per germline. The CDR3 DNA follows: TGTGCCAGCAGCCCGCTGGGGGGCTTCACCGGGGAGCTGTTTTTT. It is translated as CASSPLGGFTGELFF.

The chain employs TRBV4-1 and TRBJ2-4; D remains ambiguous. Germline CDR1 is MGHRA and CDR2 is YSYEKL. The CDR3 loop spans 18 amino acids. V was trimmed by 0 bases and J by 0 bases, leaving 15 bases between them. The CDR3 reads CASSQDLTWILAKNIQYF. The CDR3 DNA sequence: TGCGCCAGCAGCCAAGATTTAACGTGGATTCTAGCCAAAAACATTCAGTACTTC.

In this sample, this clonotype turned up a few times. This sequence joins TRBV6-2 or TRBV6-3 and TRBJ2-7, with D unclear. The CDR3 sequence is 13 residues long. The germline V gene has CDR1 MNHEY and CDR2 SVGEGT. V lost 6 bases, J lost 4 bases, and 13 bases lay in between. The CDR3 DNA reads as TGTGCCAGCAGCCCCAACTGGGGATACGAGCAGTACTTC. Translation: CASSPNWGYEQYF.

The sample holds a few counts of this clonotype. The V and J genes are TRBV11-2 and TRBJ2-3; D gene unclear. This CDR3 region has 13 residues. Trimming took 5 bases from V and 4 from J, leaving 10 bases between them. Per the germline V gene, CDR1 is SGHAT and CDR2 is FQNNGV. Here the CDR3 DNA reads TGTGCCAGCAGCCCCTTTAACGCAGATACGCAGTATTTT. This translates into CASSPFNADTQYF.

This clonotype was picked up a small number of times. V usage is TRBV5-1 and J usage is TRBJ1-1; 7 nucleotides line up with TRBD1. CDR1 and CDR2 from the germline V gene are SGHRS and YFSETQ. J lost 5 bases, V lost 4 bases, and 11 bases had no gene match. The CDR3 sequence is 15 residues long. The CDR3: CASSQGQSGGTEAFF. CDR3 DNA sequence: TGCGCCAGCAGCCAGGGACAGTCGGGAGGTACTGAAGCTTTCTTT.